The 24 T cell receptor beta chains given below trace back to one sample, sequenced in a study of graft-versus-host responses after intestinal transplantation. The table came from immunoSEQ multiplex PCR; TCRdb's copy has only in-frame clones and leaves some out. The repertoire holds approximately 97,000 clones, with 91% as singletons. For these receptors, no antigen is known. Sequenced material: unstimulated CD4+ T cells sorted from spleen or lymph node cells, taken before transplant. Receptors originate from a human donor who was the organ donor for an intestinal transplant.

This chain joins TRBV2 and TRBJ1-1; D unclear. This CDR3 region has 13 residues. V was clipped by 1 base and J by 7 bases, with 10 bases between them. Germline CDR1 SNHLY, CDR2 FYNNEI. The CDR3 coding sequence is TGTGCCAGCAGTGAAGTCCGCGAGATTGAAGCTTTCTTT. Translating gives CASSEVREIEAFF.

This chain links TRBV7-3 with TRBJ2-3, with 8 positions matching TRBD1. V lost 5 bases and J lost 1; bases outside the gene matches: 5. Looked up from germline, CDR1 is SGHTA and CDR2 is FQGTGA. There are 15 residues in the CDR3. This CDR3 reads CASSSGQGGTDTQYF. DNA for the CDR3: TGTGCCAGCAGCAGCGGACAGGGAGGCACAGATACGCAGTATTTT. Supplemented by reference TRBV7-3 and TRBJ2-3, the full variable domain reads GAGVSQTPSNKVTEKGKYVELRCDPISGHTALYWYRQSLGQGPEFLIYFQGTGAADDSGLPNDRFFAVRPEGSVSTLKIQRTERGDSAVYLCASSSGQGGTDTQYFGPGTRLTVL.

The chain uses TRBV6-5 and TRBJ2-2, with D perhaps matching TRBD2 (6 bases). The CDR3 contains 15 residues. The germline V gene has CDR1 MNHEY and CDR2 SVGAGI. V lost 6 bases, J lost 1 base, and 12 bases lay in between. CDR3 bases: TGTGCCAGCAGGCCGATGGGGGGGAACACCGGGGAGCTGTTTTTT. Protein: CASRPMGGNTGELFF.

The rearrangement joins TRBV4-2 to TRBJ2-7; 7 bases match TRBD2. Germline CDR1 and CDR2: LGHNA and YNFKEQ. V shed 4 bases, J shed 0 bases, and the junction held 6 bases outside the gene matches. This CDR3 comprises 15 residues. CDR3 residues: CASSLGGFSSYEQYF. The CDR3 bases are TGTGCCAGCAGCCTGGGGGGGTTTAGCTCCTACGAGCAGTACTTC.

The chain couples TRBV6-5 to TRBJ2-7; 8 bases are shared with TRBD1. The ends lost 2 bases at V and 3 bases at J; junction bases unmatched: 3. The germline V gene has CDR1 MNHEY and CDR2 SVGAGI. The CDR3 is 14 residues long. The CDR3 DNA reads as TGTGCCAGCAGTTACGGGACAGGTGTCTACGAGCAGTACTTC. Translation gives CASSYGTGVYEQYF.

The J gene is TRBJ2-1, the V gene TRBV4-3; 11 bases are shared with TRBD2. This CDR3 region has 17 residues. Germline lookup yields CDR1 LGHNA and CDR2 YSLEER. Trimming at V came to 4 bases and at J to 4 bases, leaving 9 bases not matched to a gene. CDR3 coding DNA: TGCGCCAGCAGCCGGAAACCACTAGCGGGGGCTTACAATGAGCAGTTCTTC. Protein product: CASSRKPLAGAYNEQFF.

This rearrangement joins TRBV18 to TRBJ1-4, with a tentative D call TRBD1 (6 bases). The CDR3 length is 16 residues. Trimming took 2 bases from V and 3 from J, leaving 13 bases between them. Germline loops: CDR1 KGHSH, CDR2 LQKENI. CDR3 bases: TGTGCCAGCTCACCATTGGGGGCCTACCCTAATGAAAAACTGTTTTTT. Protein sequence: CASSPLGAYPNEKLFF.

V usage is TRBV7-3 and J usage is TRBJ2-7; TRBD1 aligns across 11 bases. The V and J ends lost 4 bases and 6 bases, in that order; junction bases with no gene match: 5. The germline V gene encodes CDR1 SGHTA and CDR2 FQGTGA. The length of the CDR3 is 14 residues. CDR3 bases: TGTGCCAGCAGCTCCGGGACAGGGGGGTTCGAGCAGTACTTC. Protein sequence: CASSSGTGGFEQYF.

This chain joins TRBV5-1 and TRBJ1-2; D gene ambiguous. The CDR3 has 14 residues. Germline loops: CDR1 SGHRS, CDR2 YFSETQ. V lost 4 bases, J lost 1 base, and 11 bases lay in between. In DNA form, the CDR3 reads TGCGCCAGCAGCGTGGCAGAAGTTAACTATGGCTACACCTTC. As protein: CASSVAEVNYGYTF.

The rearrangement links TRBV4-2 to TRBJ2-7; possibly TRBD1 for D (6 bases). The germline V and J ends were trimmed by 4 bases and 1 base, with 23 bases remaining between them. CDR3 length equals 18 residues. Per the germline V gene, CDR1 is LGHNA and CDR2 is YNFKEQ. DNA of the CDR3: TGTGCCAGCAGCCTTACCACTCTCAGGGGATTGAGTTCCTACGAGCAGTACTTC. Translation: CASSLTTLRGLSSYEQYF.

In DNA form, the CDR3 reads TGCGCCAGCAGCGTCGTCCGGGTTTCCTACAATGAGCAGTTCTTC. Its protein product is CASSVVRVSYNEQFF. V usage is TRBV5-1 and J usage is TRBJ2-1; D unresolved. Germline V lookup: CDR1 SGHRS, CDR2 YFSETQ. The CDR3 consists of 15 residues. V was shortened by 4 bases and J by 1 base, with 12 bases between the two germline ends. The full variable domain, rest sourced from reference TRBV5-1 and TRBJ2-1, is KAGVTQTPRYLIKTRGQQVTLSCSPISGHRSVSWYQQTPGQGLQFLFEYFSETQRNKGNFPGRFSGRQFSNSRSEMNVSTLELGDSALYLCASSVVRVSYNEQFFGPGTRLTVL.

This sequence joins TRBV9 and TRBJ1-6; TRBD1 is a possible D gene (6 bases). Germline V gives CDR1 SGDLS, CDR2 YYNGEE. The CDR3 is made up of 15 amino acids. Trimming left V 2 bases short and J 6 bases short, with 12 bases between. The CDR3 bases are TGTGCCAGCAGCGTTGGAGGACAGAGTAATTCACCCCTCCACTTT. Protein: CASSVGGQSNSPLHF.

The V gene is TRBV4-3, the J gene TRBJ2-7; 8 bases agree with TRBD2. The V segment lost 0 bases and the J segment 0 bases; nucleotides outside the gene matches: 1. This CDR3 has 15 amino acids. Germline V gives CDR1 LGHNA, CDR2 YSLEER. CDR3 residues: CASSQDSGVSYEQYF. In nucleotides, the CDR3 is TGCGCCAGCAGCCAAGATAGCGGGGTCTCCTACGAGCAGTACTTC.

CDR3 bases: TGTGCCAGCAGTTCGGCGGACAGGGTAAATCAGCCCCAGCATTTT. This gives the protein CASSSADRVNQPQHF. The V gene is TRBV28, the J gene TRBJ1-5; 8 bases are shared with TRBD1. This CDR3 region has 15 residues. CDR1 MDHEN and CDR2 SYDVKM come from the germline V gene. J was trimmed by 4 bases and V by 4 bases; bases with no gene match: 6.

The chain has TRBV7-6 and TRBJ1-5; no reliable D call. There are 15 residues in the CDR3. Trimming pared 2 bases from V and 0 bases from J, leaving 8 bases between. The germline V gene encodes CDR1 SGHVS and CDR2 FNYEAQ. The CDR3 region has the DNA TGTGCCAGCAGCTTAAGCGCTGCTAGCAATCAGCCCCAGCATTTT. Translating it yields CASSLSAASNQPQHF. Full variable domain (missing parts from reference TRBV7-6 and TRBJ1-5): GAGVSQSPRYKVTKRGQDVALRCDPISGHVSLYWYRQALGQGPEFLTYFNYEAQQDKSGLPNDRFSAERPEGSISTLTIQRTEQRDSAMYRCASSLSAASNQPQHFGDGTRLSIL.

The rearrangement joins TRBV19 to TRBJ1-3; D not resolved. Trimming took off 3 bases at V and 0 bases at J, with 6 bases between the two ends. CDR1 and CDR2 from the germline V gene are LNHDA and SQIVND (reference sequence). This CDR3 comprises 14 residues. CDR3 residues: CASSITVSGNTIYF. CDR3 in DNA: TGTGCCAGTAGTATCACGGTCTCTGGAAACACCATATATTTT.

The rearrangement links TRBV9 to TRBJ2-3; 12 bases map to TRBD2. CDR1 and CDR2 (germline): SGDLS, YYNGEE. V dropped 3 bases and J dropped 8; count of bases not matched to a gene: 10. The CDR3 is made up of 16 amino acids. The CDR3 sequence: CASSALAGGLSGTQYF. CDR3 DNA sequence: TGTGCCAGCAGCGCCCTAGCGGGGGGGCTGTCCGGTACGCAGTATTTT.

This chain links TRBV11-2 with TRBJ2-1; 10 bases match TRBD1. The CDR3 covers 14 residues. Unmatched junction bases numbered 3, after V lost 7 bases and J lost 3 bases. Germline values: CDR1 SGHAT, CDR2 FQNNGV. The CDR3 is CASIRDRGYNEQFF. CDR3 bases: TGTGCCAGCATCCGGGACAGGGGCTACAATGAGCAGTTCTTC.

V is TRBV27 and J is TRBJ1-6; 9 bases line up with TRBD1. The CDR3 spans 16 residues. Trimming removed 2 bases from V and 9 bases from J; junction bases left unmatched: 8. The germline V gene encodes CDR1 MNHEY and CDR2 SMNVEV (reference sequence). CDR3 coding DNA: TGTGCCAGCAGTTTAGGGGACAGGGCTAGGAGTTCACCCCTCCACTTT. Protein sequence: CASSLGDRARSSPLHF.

The rearrangement uses TRBV7-2 and TRBJ2-7; 7 bases agree with TRBD1. Germline assignment: CDR1 SGHTA and CDR2 FQGNSA. V was pared by 5 bases and J by 3 bases, with 10 bases of the junction left unmatched. The CDR3 is made up of 15 amino acids. CDR3 sequence reads: CASSPRPGQNYEQYF. CDR3 in DNA: TGTGCCAGCAGCCCCCGACCGGGACAGAACTACGAGCAGTACTTC. The whole variable domain, remainder taken from reference TRBV7-2 and TRBJ2-7, is GAGVSQSPSNKVTEKGKDVELRCDPISGHTALYWYRQSLGQGLEFLIYFQGNSAPDKSGLPSDRFSAERTGGSVSTLTIQRTQQEDSAVYLCASSPRPGQNYEQYFGPGTRLTVT.

V and J are TRBV7-6 and TRBJ1-2; possible D gene TRBD1, 5 bases. The CDR3 spans 14 residues. The V end lost 4 bases, the J end lost 4 bases, and 13 bases lay between the germline ends. Germline V CDR1 and CDR2: SGHVS, FNYEAQ. The CDR3 nucleotides are TGTGCCAGCAGCTCCCCGGGGGGTGGCTATGGCTACACCTTC. This codes for CASSSPGGGYGYTF. Full variable domain (rest looked up from reference TRBV7-6 and TRBJ1-2): GAGVSQSPRYKVTKRGQDVALRCDPISGHVSLYWYRQALGQGPEFLTYFNYEAQQDKSGLPNDRFSAERPEGSISTLTIQRTEQRDSAMYRCASSSPGGGYGYTFGSGTRLTVV.

The genes are TRBV29-1 and TRBJ2-4; 11 bases align to TRBD1. V trimming: 4 bases; J trimming: 9 bases; junction bases outside the gene matches: 2. The CDR3 has 12 residues. Germline values: CDR1 SQVTM, CDR2 ANQGSEA. The CDR3 region has the DNA TGCAGCGTTGGGACAGGGGGCCTCATTCAGTACTTC. This encodes CSVGTGGLIQYF.

The rearrangement uses TRBV7-9 and TRBJ2-5, with D perhaps matching TRBD1 (6 bases). Deletions cut 5 bases from V and 5 bases from J, with 18 bases between. Germline V gene lookup returns CDR1 SEHNR and CDR2 FQNEAQ (reference sequence). The CDR3 length is 15 residues. Here the CDR3 DNA reads TGTGCCAGCAGCCGGCCCCGTTCAGGGGCTGAGACCCAGTACTTC. Translation gives CASSRPRSGAETQYF.

V gene TRBV4-3 combines with J gene TRBJ1-6; D perhaps matches TRBD1 (5 bases). The CDR3 loop spans 16 amino acids. The germline gives CDR1 LGHNA, CDR2 YSLEER. Trimming removed 0 bases from V and 7 bases from J, with 13 bases in between. CDR3 sequence: CASSQDGGGENSPLHF. CDR3 nucleotide sequence: TGCGCCAGCAGCCAAGACGGCGGGGGGGAGAATTCACCCCTCCACTTT.